This TCR beta chain comes out of a study of cytomegalovirus exposure and HLA in healthy donors (TCRdb year 2017). Study-level background: In an earlier analysis of roughly 590 of the donors, 250 to 300 Gb of sequence data and 95 million to 130 million unique TCR beta sequences from about 179 million T cells were reported. Roughly 300 gigabases of sequencing data and tens of millions of unique TCR sequences were included in an early release covering about 700 HLA-typed donors. Of the roughly 400 genotyped donors, over 70% fell in the genetic ancestry cluster associated with self-reported Caucasian donors. The study aimed to test whether cataloging public T cell receptors could reveal signatures of past pathogen exposure. The study profiled the T cell repertoires of hundreds of subjects by immunosequencing and related them to cytomegalovirus serostatus. In addition to the first cohort of around 670 subjects, a separate validation cohort of over 90 different subjects was used. The study combined high-throughput TCR immunosequencing, statistical association of individual TCRs with disease status, and machine learning to predict cytomegalovirus infection status. A later analysis re-analyzed previously published TCR beta repertoires from 550 to 700 donors and added high-resolution HLA genotyping to study TCR occurrence patterns. Rather than using new phenotypic data, the later analysis identified candidate immune exposures from TCR beta sequences and from how often those sequences occurred across donors. To decide whether each TCR beta V gene segment behaved as functional or pseudogenic, an earlier analysis of several hundred of the donors relied on high-throughput TCR beta sequencing. Alongside the repertoire data, information on donor age, sex, ethnicity and CMV serostatus was compiled. Genome-wide SNP genotypes for about three fifths of the roughly 670 donors were used in a later genetic analysis, which treated that subset as a discovery cohort. All discovery cohort repertoires had been generated using a single sequencing platform. Both class I and class II loci were covered by HLA typing, at four-digit resolution. The number of donors typed differed by locus, with roughly 629-640 for A, B, C, DRB1 and DQB1, around 560 for DQA1, some 570 for DPA1, and some 450 for DPB1. Because of strong linkage in the cohort, roughly five DR-DQ haplotypes were treated as single units for association and clustering. Across around 400 genotyped donors of the cohort, an average of about 200,000 unique TCR beta nucleotide sequences per donor were sequenced, and roughly 20% of those sequences were non-productive. Results and caveats for the whole study, not just this receptor: V-gene and J-gene trimming of TCR beta chains was associated with a missense DCLRE1C variant in a later genetic analysis, and the association was replicated in an independent cohort. Immune exposure information for the cohort was limited to CMV serostatus. In a later analysis, several top co-occurrence clusters were reported to appear linked to parvovirus B19, influenza, CMV and Epstein-Barr virus. A further reported finding was that TCR beta sequences accurately predicted the HLA-A and HLA-B alleles for most subjects in the first cohort. Three of the identified cytomegalovirus-associated TCR beta chains were confirmed in vitro to be specific for cytomegalovirus antigens. The 87-base-pair reads could not distinguish some IMGT-functional V segments, including TRBV6-2 and TRBV6-3, so those segments were excluded. Presence/absence analyses assumed roughly uniform sequencing depth across donors, an assumption that may not hold. The authors suggested that the approach could potentially be generalized to other disease states and immunological phenotypes. According to a later genetic analysis, donors in an Asian-associated ancestry cluster had fewer N-insertions in productive TCRs than the approximately 700-donor mean. Most CMV-associated TCR beta chains appeared to be HLA-restricted in a later analysis, and the HLA associations seemed to be driven largely by CMV exposure. The earlier analysis of approximately 560 of the donors excluded seventeen rarely observed V segments, including chromosome 9 orphons, because counts were too low. The classifier was reported to diagnose cytomegalovirus status with high specificity and sensitivity in both the original and validation cohorts. HLA typing was unavailable for some donors at each locus, so association tests used only the typed subset. Linkage disequilibrium might explain the correlated functional status among segregating V segments, but an unknown experimental factor could not be excluded. In an earlier analysis of more than 500 of the donors, most TCR beta V segments appeared in productive rearrangements about 87% or about 30% of the time, broadly matching IMGT annotations. The cohort was sequenced for TCR beta chains only, and without alpha or paired-chain data the features that could be detected were limited. When HLA alleles, especially DR and DQ, strongly co-occurred, TCR associations were difficult to assign to individual alleles. At a false discovery rate of 0.05, a later analysis linked about 16,000 TCR beta sequences to specific HLA alleles. In a later analysis, HLA-associated TCR beta chains showed more clonal expansion and lower generation probabilities than non-associated chains that were equally common. A cluster of highly shared sequence variants was judged likely to represent a technical artifact of the sequencing pipeline. In a later analysis, TCR association rates were found to vary across HLA loci, with the most associated TCRs seen for DRB1 alleles and the fewest for HLA-C alleles. The study gave a list of about 150 TCR beta chains associated with cytomegalovirus. Across donors, most TCR sequences were observed very rarely, whereas some public TCRs were present in many individuals.

Counted from cysteine to phenylalanine, this CDR3 has 17 amino acids. Only the CDR3 DNA is retained, 51 bases long and in frame from the first base. Sequences LGHNA (CDR1) and YNFKEQ (CDR2) are obtained from the germline V gene. V ends up 4 bases short and J 4 bases short, with an unmatched junction base count of 13. Library preparation employed the immunoSEQ multiplex PCR assay. For the multiplex PCR, a mixture combining 60 forward primers for TCR Vbeta segments and 13 reverse primers for TCR Jbeta segments was used. A multiplex PCR assay on genomic DNA amplified the CDR3 region of rearranged TCR beta genes. On the Illumina HiSeq System, the amplified TCR beta libraries were sequenced as 87-base-pair reads. The paper's data handling went like this. A later analysis tallied 75 million to 95 million unique TCR beta chains across the roughly 610 repertoires, and around 10 million of those chains were shared by two or more donors. A nearest-neighbor algorithm error-corrected the raw reads and collapsed the reads into unique sequences, merging closely related sequences to remove PCR and sequencing errors. To assign V, D and J gene segments, CDR3 sequences were aligned to IMGT reference sequences. Each retained sequence needed at least a six-nucleotide match to both a V gene segment and a J gene segment. Rearrangements were classified as productive when the CDR3 lacked stop codons and remained in frame with V and J, and all other rearrangements were classified as non-productive. CDR3 was defined by IMGT convention, running from the second conserved V-encoded cysteine to the conserved J-encoded phenylalanine. The earlier analysis of about 590 of the donors excluded sequences that lacked an unambiguous match to a single V gene segment. In an earlier analysis of roughly 600 of the donors, a V segment was called functional when productive rearrangements were above 56.7%, and segregating when the standard deviation between donors exceeded 5%. A statistical classification framework was developed to diagnose cytomegalovirus status using the catalog of TCR beta chain sequences. V and J gene assignment, in a later analysis, came from comparing TCR nucleotide sequences with IMGT/GENE-DB human TR gene sequences. A later analysis assigned CDR3 sequences and most-parsimonious VDJ recombination scenarios with the TCRdist pipeline. In a later analysis, each TCR beta chain was defined by its CDR3 amino acid sequence together with its V-gene family, and reads without a unique V-gene family were excluded. In a later analysis, 550 to 650 highly shared, low-generation-probability nucleotide sequences were removed to address suspected cross-contamination and a sequencing artifact. In a later analysis, a clonal expansion index was calculated for each public chain from normalized within-repertoire ranks of inferred template counts. In a later analysis, generation probabilities were computed using a VDJ recombination model fitted to out-of-frame rearrangements, and the results were checked against IGoR. A later analysis scored TCR-TCR, TCR-HLA and TCR-CMV co-occurrence with hypergeometric tests, applying a repertoire-size bias correction to TCR pairs. False discovery rates were estimated in a later analysis by permuting HLA or CMV assignments 20 times. A later analysis grouped co-occurring TCRs with DBSCAN, adding TCRdist sequence similarity when clustering within HLA-allele-positive subsets. For co-occurrence clustering, repertoires with fewer than 30,000 or more than 120,000 public chains were excluded, along with roughly 5 repertoires with anomalous nucleotide sharing. Held by TCRdb, this immuneACCESS table contains in-frame sequences only and omits some clones. Under half of the omission traces to an unresolved V gene where checked; the cause of the rest is unknown. The V and J calls and clone size were taken over from that table, and D and trimming were inferred from the DNA. The sample table holds roughly 130,000 clones, of which around 67% were seen once. The ten largest account for over 2% of the sample.

Details on this clone: Its antigen is unknown. One base away there is no much larger clone; base qualities are not given.

The cohort consisted of 600 or so healthy bone marrow donors. All cohort members were sampled while nominally healthy, although unrecorded immune exposures were likely present. The donor tested CMV seropositive and was one of the 289 seropositive cohort members. Every donor gave a peripheral blood sample, and the peripheral blood mononuclear cells from that sample were used for TCR beta sequencing. Genomic DNA extraction from the blood cell samples was performed with the Qiagen DNeasy Blood Extraction Kit. This clonotype was obtained from a woman aged 40 to 55 in good health and CMV-seropositive. The sample comprised PBMCs. In this chain, TRBV4-2 is recombined with TRBJ2-3; the junction holds 8 bases that match TRBD1. The nucleotide sequence reads TGTGCCAGCAGCCTCGGACAGGGTTTTTTCGTCGCAGATACGCAGTATTTT. This encodes CASSLGQGFFVADTQYF.